What follows describes a single T cell receptor (beta chain). Its antigen remains unidentified. No much larger clone exists at a distance of one base, and base qualities are not known. The immunoSEQ Assay, a bias-controlled multiplex PCR, was used to amplify TCRbeta CDR3 regions from genomic DNA. From the authors' description of their analysis: The number of nucleated cells in each sample was estimated from the amplification of reference gene primers within the assay. To quantify the absolute abundance of each unique TCRbeta CDR3 rearrangement, sequence reads were collapsed and filtered. For each sample, productive Simpson clonality was calculated as the square root of Simpson's diversity index over productive rearrangements. Sourced from immuneACCESS, this table was stored by TCRdb with only in-frame sequences that have V and J called. A share of the clones is absent; for the studies checked, an unresolved V gene accounts for under half, and the remainder has no known explanation. The V and J calls and clone size are taken from that table; D and trimming were inferred from the DNA. The sample table lists 250,000 to 350,000 clones, around 90% of them with a count of one. 9% to 9.5% of the sample goes to the ten largest clones.

The CDR1 and CDR2 encoded by the germline V gene are LGHNA and YSLEER. Measured from the cysteine to the phenylalanine, the CDR3 is 15 residues long. Just CDR3 DNA is preserved here, 45 bases in frame from base 1. V has 1 base trimmed and J has 4 bases trimmed; junction bases matching no gene number 5. This entry comes from a study of blood T cell repertoires in COVID-19 (dated by TCRdb to 2020 to 2022). Regarding the research as a whole: Collaborator samples came from the United States, Italy and Spain and covered acute and convalescent phases of COVID-19. The material from the prospective study consisted of cDNA or gDNA derived from T cells, B-cell-depleted T cells, or PBMCs. Deeply sampled blood TCRbeta repertoires from subjects exposed to, actively infected with, or recovered from COVID-19 were included in the dataset. A freely available public database, intended as a resource for researchers studying the immune response to SARS-CoV-2, is where the repertoires were released. The samples were drawn from the first 160 participants of the ongoing ImmuneRACE study and from 1,254 subjects provided by 6 global collaborators. A de-identified subject ID, COVID-19 status, age in years and sex were almost always included in the sample metadata. HLA class I and class II types, where available, came from metadata supplied by the sample provider rather than from assay-based typing. Study-wide findings and limitations: How much clinical and demographic metadata was included differed by source and by participant, and the metadata was provided uncurated.

The collaborating institutions used their own protocols to collect whole blood in K2EDTA tubes. For TCRbeta analysis, collaborators shipped samples as frozen whole blood, isolated PBMCs, or DNA extracted from either of those sample types. The chain is made from TRBV4-3 and TRBJ2-5; the central 8 bases match TRBD1. The receptor's source is a man in his late teens or twenties with active or convalescent COVID-19. The source material was peripheral blood. The DNA sequence follows: TGCGCCAGCAGCCAAGGCAGGGGGCGCGCAGAGACCCAGTACTTC. Its amino acids are CASSQGRGRAETQYF.